The sequence of this TCR beta chain was determined in a study of Graves' ophthalmopathy and Graves' hyperthyroidism (dated by TCRdb to 2017 to 2018). For the study in its entirety: Hyperthyroidism was defined as stable when no progression to ophthalmopathy occurred within 18 months of follow-up. TCR beta repertoire signatures were used to distinguish Graves' ophthalmopathy from Graves' hyperthyroidism and to predict progression to ophthalmopathy. In total, around 140 blood samples were TCR-sequenced: roughly 45 ophthalmopathy, some 72 hyperthyroidism and roughly 17 hyperthyroidism-to-ophthalmopathy patients. A discovery set of 100 patients (43 ophthalmopathy, 55 to 60 stable hyperthyroidism) was enrolled to explore V-J signatures distinguishing ophthalmopathy from hyperthyroidism. The independent validation cohort included 18 to 20 hyperthyroidism patients plus 17 patients who later progressed from hyperthyroidism to ophthalmopathy. In six hyperthyroidism patients, T-cell repertoires of thyroid tissue and blood were compared. After sampling, hyperthyroidism patients received methimazole starting at 30 mg daily, and ophthalmopathy patients received high-dose intravenous methylprednisolone.

TCR beta CDR3 regions were amplified from RNA transcripts for repertoire sequencing. HTBI primers and the Qiagen OneStep RT-PCR kit were used in a first-round RT-PCR, which was followed by a second-round multiplex PCR, size selection and purification. Libraries were sequenced paired-end with 100 bp reads on an Illumina HiSeq2000. Per the original workflow: Reads were processed with SOAPnuke, discarding reads with adapters, uncalled bases, mean Phred below 15, or no exact constant-primer or identifier match. COPE v1.2.5 was used to merge the high-quality paired reads. Unique nucleotide sequences were defined as clonotypes and aligned to IMGT TRB V, D and J references using MiTCR v1.1. The analysis was limited to V-J combinations with a frequency above 0.0001, which together covered approximately 99% of the repertoires. For each V-J combination, a TCR clonal expansion and chaos score was defined as F50 clonal expansion divided by the chaos observed in the TCRdist matrix. Features were reduced by Welch's t-statistics and random forest to 10 to 15 V-J combinations, which fed a naive Bayes classifier. Thyroid-blood repertoire similarity was quantified with the Morisita-Horn index. TCRdb reran the public reads through fastp at Q25 and MiXCR, keeping productive beta chains. Identical CDR3 proteins give one entry, which carries the most common genes and DNA. Clone size and V and J calls follow TCRdb, not the original study. The sample table records about 1.2 million distinct CDR3 sequences; 35% to 40% of these occur just once. The top ten clones comprise 11% of the sample.

Broad study findings and their caveats: Among expanded thyroid clonotypes with frequency above 0.001, most also showed up in blood, which suggests that blood repertoires may reflect the thyroid immune response. In validation, the model predicted ophthalmopathy progression with about 71% sensitivity and about 77% specificity; roughly 11 predicted patients were CT-confirmed with GO in a median of around 6.5 months. Sample size was not statistically predetermined, and group allocation was not concealed from the investigators. In cross-validation, the 13-signature model distinguished ophthalmopathy from stable hyperthyroidism with roughly 90% sensitivity and approximately 81% specificity, and in the test set the corresponding values were about 80% and 75%.

CDR1 is given as SGDLS and CDR2 as YYNGEE, both from the germline V gene. The cysteine opens and the phenylalanine closes a CDR3 of 16 amino acids. Of all the DNA, just the CDR3 is kept, 48 bases in frame from base 1. Trimming costs V 1 base and J 3 bases, and their ends lie 16 bases apart. There are many counts of this clonotype. The specificity of this receptor is unknown. Base qualities are not provided; no much larger clone lies one nucleotide away. Hyperthyroidism patients were newly diagnosed, were aged 18 to 65 years, and had a disease duration under 2 months. Patients were excluded if they had other autoimmune diseases, uncontrolled infections, pregnancy or lactation. Diagnosis was based on clinical symptoms, serum thyroxine, TRAb, thyroid ultrasound and orbital computed tomography. Total RNA was extracted with Trizol reagent and quality-checked on an Agilent 2100 Bioanalyzer.

The source of this sequence is an adult man with Graves' hyperthyroidism. Sequenced input: peripheral blood or thyroid tissue (not recorded which). The chain links TRBV9 with TRBJ1-1; the D gene cannot be resolved reliably. At the DNA level, the sequence is TGTGCCAGCAGCGTAACCCCCGTGTTTGGGGACACTGAAGCTTTCTTT. Its protein product is CASSVTPVFGDTEAFF.